The 17 T cell receptor beta chains listed next were all sequenced from one sample in a study of cytomegalovirus exposure and HLA in healthy donors. Libraries were prepared by immunoSEQ multiplex PCR; TCRdb keeps only in-frame clonotypes and omits some of them. The table shows roughly 60,000 clones, with approximately 96% occurring only once. The sequenced sample consisted of PBMCs. The receptors come from a man aged 18-30 years in good health and CMV-seronegative.

This rearrangement joins TRBV29-1 to TRBJ2-3; a possible D gene is TRBD1 (6 bases). The germline V gene encodes CDR1 SQVTM and CDR2 ANQGSEA. The CDR3 is 16 residues long. V lost 1 base to trimming and J lost 0 bases, with 14 bases between them. CDR3 protein: CSVEGVRGLSTDTQYF. The CDR3 DNA follows: TGCAGCGTTGAAGGGGTCAGGGGCCTTAGCACAGATACGCAGTATTTT.

The chain links TRBV11-2 to TRBJ2-1; D call uncertain. CDR3 length: 16 residues. Germline lookup yields CDR1 SGHAT and CDR2 FQNNGV. The ends were cut back, 1 base at V and 4 bases at J, with 14 bases in the middle. Written as DNA, the CDR3 is TGTGCCAGCAGCTTAGTGTCCACAGATCCTTACAATGAGCAGTTCTTC. Translated, it gives CASSLVSTDPYNEQFF.

The rearrangement uses TRBV4-1 and TRBJ2-1; 9 bases agree with TRBD2. V lost 1 base and J lost 7; bases outside the gene matches: 5. Germline V lookup: CDR1 MGHRA, CDR2 YSYEKL. CDR3 length: 15 amino acids. CDR3 in DNA: TGCGCCAGCAGCCAAGTAGCGGGAGCGTTAAATGAGCAGTTCTTC. This encodes CASSQVAGALNEQFF.

The V call is TRBV29-1, the J call TRBJ1-2; maybe TRBD1 (5 bases). Trimming took 4 bases from V and 3 from J, leaving 15 bases between them. This CDR3 is 14 amino acids long. CDR1 is SQVTM and CDR2 is ANQGSEA in the germline V gene. The CDR3 DNA reads TGCAGCGTTGTGGGCGGCAGGGCGGACTATGGCTACACCTTC. As protein: CSVVGGRADYGYTF.

The chain has TRBV7-2 and TRBJ2-4; possible D gene TRBD1, 6 bases. This CDR3 has 13 amino acids. CDR1 and CDR2 from the germline V gene are SGHTA and FQGNSA. V lost 1 base and J 5 bases, leaving 6 bases between the germline ends. The CDR3 sequence: CASSLGTENIQYF. The CDR3, as DNA: TGTGCCAGCAGCTTAGGGACAGAAAACATTCAGTACTTC.

The genes are TRBV6-5 and TRBJ2-2; 10 bases align to TRBD2. V gave up 3 bases and J gave up 4 bases; unmatched junction bases: 2. Germline CDR1 MNHEY, CDR2 SVGAGI. The CDR3 runs to 15 residues. CDR3 coding DNA: TGTGCCAGCAGTTATCGGACTAGCGGCACCGGGGAGCTGTTTTTT. This encodes CASSYRTSGTGELFF.

The CDR3 spells CASSLGTSGRFGYEQYF. In nucleotides, the CDR3 is TGTGCCAGCAGCTTAGGGACTAGCGGGAGATTTGGGTACGAGCAGTACTTC. V is TRBV7-9 and J is TRBJ2-7; 13 nucleotides match TRBD2. In germline, CDR1 is SEHNR, CDR2 FQNEAQ (reference sequence). The CDR3 is 17 residues long. The junction had 7 bases not matched to a gene; V was cut back by 1 base and J by 4 bases.

A word on this clone: An end of the junction differs from the germline gene, which may be a read error. V usage is TRBV7-7 and J usage is TRBJ2-7; possibly TRBD1 for D (6 bases). The CDR3 has 14 amino acids. CDR1 and CDR2 from the germline V gene are SSHAT and FNYEAQ (reference sequence). The DNA for the CDR3 is TGTGCTAGCAGCGCCGGACAGAACTCCTACGAGCAGTACTTC. Translated: CASSAGQNSYEQYF.

This clone was observed once. The genes are TRBV29-1 and TRBJ2-7, with D perhaps TRBD2 (6 bases). Looked up from germline, CDR1 is SQVTM and CDR2 is ANQGSEA. V lost 0 bases and J lost 2, with 20 bases in between. CDR3 length: 17 amino acids. CDR3 protein: CSVEDDTSVGGAYEQYF. CDR3 sequence (DNA): TGCAGCGTTGAAGATGATACCTCTGTCGGGGGAGCCTACGAGCAGTACTTC.

This chain joins TRBV6-5 and TRBJ1-5; 8 nucleotides match TRBD1. The CDR3 is 15 amino acids. J lost 4 bases, V lost 7 bases, and 9 bases had no gene match. CDR1 MNHEY and CDR2 SVGAGI come from the germline V gene. As DNA, the CDR3 is TGTGCCAGCACCAAGGACAGGGCTATAAATCAGCCCCAGCATTTT. It is translated as CASTKDRAINQPQHF.

In DNA, the CDR3 is TGTGCCAGCAGTTTCTTTCCTCGACAGGGAATAGACTATGGCTACACCTTC. Its protein product is CASSFFPRQGIDYGYTF. The rearrangement joins TRBV27 to TRBJ1-2; TRBD1 agrees at 7 bases. The trim removed 3 bases at V and 3 bases at J, leaving 13 bases unmatched. The CDR3 is 17 amino acids. Germline values: CDR1 MNHEY, CDR2 SMNVEV (reference sequence).

The chain links TRBV11-2 to TRBJ2-7; D remains unclear. V lost 1 base to trimming and J lost 6 bases, with 10 bases between them. The germline gives CDR1 SGHAT, CDR2 FQNNGV. The CDR3 is 13 amino acids. This CDR3 reads CASSLGPPIEQYF. In DNA, the CDR3 is TGTGCCAGCAGCTTAGGGCCCCCCATCGAGCAGTACTTC.

The V call is TRBV5-1, the J call TRBJ2-7, with TRBD2 identical over 12 bases. J gave up 2 bases and V 4 bases, and 10 bases lay outside the gene matches. The CDR3 length is 17 residues. CDR1 and CDR2 from the germline V gene are SGHRS and YFSETQ. CDR3 nucleotides: TGCGCCAGCAGCCTATCGACTAGCGGGAGCTCTACCTACGAGCAGTACTTC. Translating it yields CASSLSTSGSSTYEQYF. The full variable domain, its missing parts supplied by reference TRBV5-1 and TRBJ2-7, is KAGVTQTPRYLIKTRGQQVTLSCSPISGHRSVSWYQQTPGQGLQFLFEYFSETQRNKGNFPGRFSGRQFSNSRSEMNVSTLELGDSALYLCASSLSTSGSSTYEQYFGPGTRLTVT.

The chain couples TRBV6-1 to TRBJ2-1; TRBD1 matches at 9 bases. The J segment lost 6 bases and the V segment lost 6 bases, leaving 6 bases of the junction unmatched. There are 14 residues in the CDR3. Per germline, CDR1 MNHNS and CDR2 SASEGT. CDR3 sequence reads: CASSRDRVLNEQFF. In nucleotides, the CDR3 is TGTGCCAGCAGCCGGGACAGGGTCCTCAATGAGCAGTTCTTC.

The gene calls are TRBV5-1 and TRBJ2-2; 8 bases are shared with TRBD1. Germline CDR1 is SGHRS and CDR2 is YFSETQ. The CDR3 contains 15 residues. V shed 4 bases, J shed 2 bases, and the junction held 4 bases outside the gene matches. The CDR3 reads CASSTDRANTGELFF. Written as DNA, the CDR3 is TGCGCCAGCAGCACGGACAGGGCCAACACCGGGGAGCTGTTTTTT.

V and J are TRBV2 and TRBJ2-5; 7 bases align to TRBD1. V was pared by 3 bases and J by 4 bases, with 8 bases of the junction left unmatched. This CDR3 has 15 amino acids. CDR1 and CDR2 (germline): SNHLY, FYNNEI. The CDR3 nucleotides are TGTGCCAGCAGTGATTTGGGACAGACCTTAGAGACCCAGTACTTC. Translating gives CASSDLGQTLETQYF.

The V call is TRBV11-2, the J call TRBJ2-5; D possibly corresponds to TRBD2 (6 bases). Trimming stripped 0 bases from V and 5 bases from J, with 19 bases between. From germline, CDR1 is SGHAT and CDR2 FQNNGV. The CDR3 consists of 17 residues. This CDR3 is CASSLEVYTGVGETQYF. DNA of the CDR3: TGTGCCAGCAGCTTAGAGGTGTATACGGGAGTTGGGGAGACCCAGTACTTC. The whole variable domain, remainder taken from reference TRBV11-2 and TRBJ2-5, is EAGVAQSPRYKIIEKRQSVAFWCNPISGHATLYWYQQILGQGPKLLIQFQNNGVVDDSQLPKDRFSAERLKGVDSTLKIQPAKLEDSAVYLCASSLEVYTGVGETQYFGPGTRLLVL.